This T cell receptor beta chain is from a study of control samples from healthy donors and cancer patients. Using immunoSEQ multiplex PCR, the repertoire was profiled, and TCRdb retains in-frame clones only, with some absent. Seen here are about 140,000 clones, about 90% observed once, and the top ten hold 7.1%. V was trimmed by 1 base and J by 8 bases, leaving 3 bases between them. CDR1 and CDR2 from the germline V gene are SQVTM and ANQGSEA. This CDR3 contains 10 residues. This chain connects TRBV29-1 to TRBJ2-1; D gene unclear. The clonotype originates from a young man in good health. Sequenced: blood. The CDR3 here is CSVEVDEQFF. In DNA form, the CDR3 reads TGCAGCGTTGAAGTTGATGAGCAGTTCTTC.